The T cell receptor (beta chain) described here comes from a study of T cells in women clearing cervical HPV infection. Notes on this clone: Coverage ceases 3 residues before the CDR3 finishes, and the germline J gene fills in the end.

There are 17 residues in the CDR3. V was trimmed by 5 bases and J by 2 bases, leaving 20 bases between them. Germline V lookup: CDR1 LNHDA, CDR2 SQIVND (reference sequence). The data were produced by immunoSEQ multiplex PCR, yet TCRdb's version contains in-frame clones alone and is incomplete. The sample totals about 32,000 clones. This sequence was found in a woman aged 18 to 75 with a cervical HPV16 infection that either progressed to CIN3+ or cleared (not recorded which). Sequenced input: blood buffy coat. The rearrangement links TRBV19 to TRBJ2-3; D tentatively fits TRBD1 or TRBD2 (5 bases each). This CDR3 is CASSSDRGVSYTDTQYF. The sequenced CDR3 bases are TGTGCCAGTAGTTCCGATAGGGGAGTCTCCTACACAGATACG.